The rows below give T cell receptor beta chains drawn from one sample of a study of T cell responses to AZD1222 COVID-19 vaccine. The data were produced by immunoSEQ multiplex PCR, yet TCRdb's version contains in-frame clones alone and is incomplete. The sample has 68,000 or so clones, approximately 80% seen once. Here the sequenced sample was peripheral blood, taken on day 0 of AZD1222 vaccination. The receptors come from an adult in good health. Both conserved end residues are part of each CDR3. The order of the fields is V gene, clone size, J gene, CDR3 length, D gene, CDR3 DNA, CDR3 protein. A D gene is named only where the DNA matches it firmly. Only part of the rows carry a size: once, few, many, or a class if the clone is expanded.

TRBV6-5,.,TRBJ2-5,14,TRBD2,TGTGCCAGCGGCAGCGGGGGGGGTCAAGAGACCCAGTACTTC,CASGSGGGQETQYF
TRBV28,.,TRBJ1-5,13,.,TGTGCCAGCACTTGGACATTCAATCAGCCCCAGCATTTT,CASTWTFNQPQHF
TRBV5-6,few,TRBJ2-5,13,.,TGTGCCAGCAGCTTTGTTCTCCAAGAGACCCAGTACTTC,CASSFVLQETQYF
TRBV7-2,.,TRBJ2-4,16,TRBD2,TGTGCCAGCAGCTTTAGCGGGGGGGCGATGGAAAACATTCAGTACTTC,CASSFSGGAMENIQYF
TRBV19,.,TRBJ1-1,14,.,TGTGCCAGTAGATGGGGCACAATGGGGACTGAAGCTTTCTTT,CASRWGTMGTEAFF
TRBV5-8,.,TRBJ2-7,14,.,TGTGCCAGCAGCTTGTTCCAGGCTCCCTACGAGCAGTACTTC,CASSLFQAPYEQYF
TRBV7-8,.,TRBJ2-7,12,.,TGTGCCAGCAGCTTAGCAAGGGACGAGCAGTACTTC,CASSLARDEQYF
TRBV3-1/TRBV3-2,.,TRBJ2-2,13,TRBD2,TGTGCCAGCAGCGGGGACTACCAGGGGGAGCTGTTTTTT,CASSGDYQGELFF
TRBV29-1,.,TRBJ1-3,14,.,TGCAGCGTTGCGGTGGACAGCTCTGGAAACACCATATATTTT,CSVAVDSSGNTIYF
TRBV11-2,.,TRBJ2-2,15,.,TGTGCCAGCAGCTTAAATGGAAGGACTCCCGGGGAGCTGTTTTTT,CASSLNGRTPGELFF
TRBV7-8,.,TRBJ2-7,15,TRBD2,TGTGCCAGCAGCTTAGAGCGGGGGGCCTCCTACGAGCAGTACTTC,CASSLERGASYEQYF
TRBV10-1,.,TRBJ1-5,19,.,TGCGCCAGCAGTGAGCCTCTGGATCCGGGGGCGCGGAGCAATCAGCCCCAGCATTTT,CASSEPLDPGARSNQPQHF
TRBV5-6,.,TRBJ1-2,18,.,TGTGCCAGCAGCTTGAGAACCGATGGGTATATCTCCCTATATGGCTACACCTTC,CASSLRTDGYISLYGYTF
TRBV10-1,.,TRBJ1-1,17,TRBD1,TGCGCCAGCAGTGAAGACTGGACAGGGGTTAGGGGCACTGAAGCTTTCTTT,CASSEDWTGVRGTEAFF
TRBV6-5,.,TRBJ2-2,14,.,TGTGCCAGCAGGCGGGACACGAACACCGGGGAGCTGTTTTTT,CASRRDTNTGELFF
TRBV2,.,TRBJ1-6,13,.,TGTGCCAGCAGGACGAGCTGGGATTCACCCCTCCACTTT,CASRTSWDSPLHF
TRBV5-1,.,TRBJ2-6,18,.,TGCGCCAGCAGCAGTCCCAGGGTCTCCTTCTCTGGGGCCAACGTCCTGACTTTC,CASSSPRVSFSGANVLTF
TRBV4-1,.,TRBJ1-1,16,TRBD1,TGCGCCAGCAGCCTTTACCGGGACAGGGCGAACACTGAAGCTTTCTTT,CASSLYRDRANTEAFF
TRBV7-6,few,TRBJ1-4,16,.,TGTGCCAGCAGCTTAATGCGGGGGGCGAGTGGCGAAAAACTGTTTTTT,CASSLMRGASGEKLFF
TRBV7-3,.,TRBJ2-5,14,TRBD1,TGTGCCAGCAGCTGGACAGGGGGCCAAGAGACCCAGTACTTC,CASSWTGGQETQYF
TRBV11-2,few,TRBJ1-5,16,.,TGTGCCAGCAGCGAACGGGGGGACAATAGCAATCAGCCCCAGCATTTT,CASSERGDNSNQPQHF
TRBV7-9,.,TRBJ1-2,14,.,TGTGCCAGCAGCCAAGCGGCAGGGTCTGGTGGCTACACCTTC,CASSQAAGSGGYTF
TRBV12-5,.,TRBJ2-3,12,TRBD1,TGTGCTAGTTCAGGGGGCCTGGATACGCAGTATTTT,CASSGGLDTQYF
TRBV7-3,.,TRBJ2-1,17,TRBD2,TGTGCCAGCAGCTTATTTCCTAGCGGGGGTATCACCAATGAGCAGTTCTTC,CASSLFPSGGITNEQFF
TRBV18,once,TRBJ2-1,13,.,TGTGCCAGCTCACCTAGTGATAGCAGGGGGGAGTTCTTC,CASSPSDSRGEFF
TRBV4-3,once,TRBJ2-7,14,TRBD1,TGCGCCAGCAGCCAAGATGAACAGGGGTACGAGCAGTACTTC,CASSQDEQGYEQYF
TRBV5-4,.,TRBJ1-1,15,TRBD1,TGTGCCAGCAGCCGGGACAGGGGATTGAACACTGAAGCTTTCTTT,CASSRDRGLNTEAFF
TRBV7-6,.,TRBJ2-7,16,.,TGTGCCAGCAGCTTGGGTACAGGGACTGGAGGGAACGAGCAGTACTTC,CASSLGTGTGGNEQYF
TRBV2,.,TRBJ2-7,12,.,TGTGCCAGCAGTCGACAGATGTACGAGCAGTACTTC,CASSRQMYEQYF
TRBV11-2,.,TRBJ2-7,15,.,TGTGCCAGCAGCTTAGGGCAGGGGAGCTCCTACGAGCAGTACTTC,CASSLGQGSSYEQYF
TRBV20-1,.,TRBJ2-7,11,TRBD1,TGCAGTGCTTCCGGACAGGGCGTCCGACACTTC,CSASGQGVRHF
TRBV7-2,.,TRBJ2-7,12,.,TGTGCCAGCAGCCCATGGTCCTACGAGCAGTACTTC,CASSPWSYEQYF
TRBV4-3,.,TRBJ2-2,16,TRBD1,TGCGCCAGCAGCCAAGTTGCAGGACAGGGGGCCGGGGAGCTGTTTTTT,CASSQVAGQGAGELFF
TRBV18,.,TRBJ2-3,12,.,TGTGCCAGCTCACCCCGCACAGATACGCAGTATTTT,CASSPRTDTQYF
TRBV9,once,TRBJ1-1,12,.,TGTGCCAGCAGCGGTGGGGGCACTGAAGCTTTCTTT,CASSGGGTEAFF
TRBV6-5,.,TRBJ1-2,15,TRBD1,TGTGCCAGCAGTACGAGAGTACAGGGGAACTATGGCTACACCTTC,CASSTRVQGNYGYTF
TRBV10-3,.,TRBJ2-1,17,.,TGTGCCATCAGTGAGTCATCGGGCAGGGGCCCCTACAATGAGCAGTTCTTC,CAISESSGRGPYNEQFF
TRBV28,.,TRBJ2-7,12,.,TGTGCCAGCAGTTTAACAGGGAACGAGCAGTACTTC,CASSLTGNEQYF
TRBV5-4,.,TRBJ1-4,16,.,TGTGCCAGCAGCTTATCAGGAGGGGCGGCTAATGAAAAACTGTTTTTT,CASSLSGGAANEKLFF
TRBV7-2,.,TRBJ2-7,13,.,TGTGCCAGCAGCTTTGGGGGTTATAGCGAGCAGTACTTC,CASSFGGYSEQYF
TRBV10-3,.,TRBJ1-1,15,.,TGTGCCATCAGTGACCCGGGACACACGAACACTGAAGCTTTCTTT,CAISDPGHTNTEAFF
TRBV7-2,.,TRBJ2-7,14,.,TGTGCCAGCAGCTTAGGCGGGGGCTACTACGAGCAGTACTTC,CASSLGGGYYEQYF
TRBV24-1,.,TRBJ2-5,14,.,TGTGCCACCAGTGATCCCGTCGGGCCAGAGACCCAGTACTTC,CATSDPVGPETQYF